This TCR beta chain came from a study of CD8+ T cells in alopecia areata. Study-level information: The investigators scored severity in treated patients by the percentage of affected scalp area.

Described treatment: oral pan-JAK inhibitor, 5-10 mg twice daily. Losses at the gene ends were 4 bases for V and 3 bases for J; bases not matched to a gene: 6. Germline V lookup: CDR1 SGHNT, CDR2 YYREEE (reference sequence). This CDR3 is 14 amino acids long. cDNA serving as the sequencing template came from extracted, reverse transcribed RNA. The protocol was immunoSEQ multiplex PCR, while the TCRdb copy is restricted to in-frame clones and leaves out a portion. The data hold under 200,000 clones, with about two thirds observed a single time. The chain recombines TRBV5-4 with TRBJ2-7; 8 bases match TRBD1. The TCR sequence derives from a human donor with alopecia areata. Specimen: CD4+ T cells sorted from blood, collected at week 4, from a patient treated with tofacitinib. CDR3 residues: CASSVGQDFYEQYF. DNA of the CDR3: TGTGCCAGCAGCGTGGGACAGGATTTCTACGAGCAGTACTTC.